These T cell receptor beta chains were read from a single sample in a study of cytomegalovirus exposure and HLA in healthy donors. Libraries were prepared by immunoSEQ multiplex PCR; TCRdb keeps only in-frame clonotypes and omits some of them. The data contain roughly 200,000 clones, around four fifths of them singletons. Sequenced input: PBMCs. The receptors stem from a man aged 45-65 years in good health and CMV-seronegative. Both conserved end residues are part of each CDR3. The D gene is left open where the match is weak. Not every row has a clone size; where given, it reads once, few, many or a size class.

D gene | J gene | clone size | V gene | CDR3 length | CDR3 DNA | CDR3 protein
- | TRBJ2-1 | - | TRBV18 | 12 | TGTGCCAGCTCACTGGGTAGGACAGAAAGTTTCTTC | CASSLGRTESFF
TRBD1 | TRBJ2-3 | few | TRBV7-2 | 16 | TGTGCCAGCAGCGTACTTAGGACAGGGAACACAGATACGCAGTATTTT | CASSVLRTGNTDTQYF
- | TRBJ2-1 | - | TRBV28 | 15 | TGTGCCAGCAGTTTGCCGGGATCGAGCGAGGGAGAGCAGTTCTTC | CASSLPGSSEGEQFF
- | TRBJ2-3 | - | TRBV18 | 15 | TGTGCCAGCTCACCAGGCCCGACTAGCACAGATACGCAGTATTTT | CASSPGPTSTDTQYF
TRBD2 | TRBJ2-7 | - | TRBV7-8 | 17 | TGTGCCAGCAGCTTAGTTCGTCAGCGGGAGGTTAACTACGAGCAGTACTTC | CASSLVRQREVNYEQYF
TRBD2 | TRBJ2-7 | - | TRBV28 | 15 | TGTGCCAGCAGTGTTACTAGCGGGAGGGGTGTCGAGCAGTACTTC | CASSVTSGRGVEQYF
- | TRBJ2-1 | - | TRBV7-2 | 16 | TGTGCCAGCAGCTTAGGATCAGGTCCAACCTACAATGAGCAGTTCTTC | CASSLGSGPTYNEQFF
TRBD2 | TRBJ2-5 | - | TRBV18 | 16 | TGTGCCAGCTCCACTATTGGCGGGAGGGCCGGAGAGACCCAGTACTTC | CASSTIGGRAGETQYF
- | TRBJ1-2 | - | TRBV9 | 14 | TGTGCCAGCAGCGCTATAGGAGGGTTGTATGGCTACACCTTC | CASSAIGGLYGYTF
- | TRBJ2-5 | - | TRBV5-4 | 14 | TGTGCCAGCAGCCGCGGGACAGTAGGAGAGACCCAGTACTTC | CASSRGTVGETQYF
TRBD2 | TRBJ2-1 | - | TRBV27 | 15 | TGTGCCAGCAAAGGACTAGTGGGACCTTACAATGAGCAGTTCTTC | CASKGLVGPYNEQFF
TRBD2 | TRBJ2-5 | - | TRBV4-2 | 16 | TGTGCCAGCAGCCAAGCCAGCCTAGCGGGAATGGAGACCCAGTACTTC | CASSQASLAGMETQYF
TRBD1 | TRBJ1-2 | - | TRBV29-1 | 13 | TGCAGCGTTGATGTGGGACAGACCTATGGCTACACCTTC | CSVDVGQTYGYTF
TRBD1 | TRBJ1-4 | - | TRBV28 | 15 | TGTGCCAGCAGCCGGGGGACAGGACCTGTCGAAAAACTGTTTTTT | CASSRGTGPVEKLFF
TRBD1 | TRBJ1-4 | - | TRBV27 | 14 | TGTGCCAGCAGTCGGGACAGGGGGAGTGAAAAACTGTTTTTT | CASSRDRGSEKLFF
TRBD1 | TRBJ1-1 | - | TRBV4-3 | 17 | TGCGCCAGCAGCCATTCCAACCGGGGACAGGGGAACACTGAAGCTTTCTTT | CASSHSNRGQGNTEAFF
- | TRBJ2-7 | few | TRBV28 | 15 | TGTGCCAGCAGTTTACGCCGAGGGATATCCTACGAGCAGTACTTC | CASSLRRGISYEQYF
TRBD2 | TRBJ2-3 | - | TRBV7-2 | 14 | TGTGCCAGCAGCTTAGGATCTAGCGGGAGTACGCAGTATTTT | CASSLGSSGSTQYF
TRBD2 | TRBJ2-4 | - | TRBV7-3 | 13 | TGTGCCAGCAGCTTGGGCGGGAGAGACATTCAGTACTTC | CASSLGGRDIQYF
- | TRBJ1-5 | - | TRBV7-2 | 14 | TGTGCCAGCAGTTTGGACAGAACCAATCAGCCCCAGCATTTT | CASSLDRTNQPQHF
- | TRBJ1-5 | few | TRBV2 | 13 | TGTGCCAGCAGTGATTTTAGGGGTCAGCCCCAGCATTTT | CASSDFRGQPQHF
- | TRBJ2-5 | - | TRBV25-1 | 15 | TGTGCCAGCACCGTCTTTGGCGGAAGACAAGAGACCCAGTACTTC | CASTVFGGRQETQYF
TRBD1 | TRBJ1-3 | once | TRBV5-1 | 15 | TGCGCCAGCTCCGTTCAGGGGGCATCTGGAAACACCATATATTTT | CASSVQGASGNTIYF
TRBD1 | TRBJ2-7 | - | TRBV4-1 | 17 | TGCGCCAGCAGCCAAGAACCCCGGGACAGTCGGATCTACGAGCAGTACTTC | CASSQEPRDSRIYEQYF
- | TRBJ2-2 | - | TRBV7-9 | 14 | TGTGCCAGCCGAGGGCGGAGCACCACCGGGGAGCTGTTTTTT | CASRGRSTTGELFF
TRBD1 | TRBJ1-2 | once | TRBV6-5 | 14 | TGTGCCAGCAGTCAGACAGGGGCGCTCTATGGCTACACCTTC | CASSQTGALYGYTF
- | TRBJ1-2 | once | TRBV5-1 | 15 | TGCGCCAGCAGCCCCGAGACCGGGAATCGGTATGGCTACACCTTC | CASSPETGNRYGYTF
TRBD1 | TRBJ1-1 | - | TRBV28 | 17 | TGTGCCAGCAGCGGAATCCGGGACAGGGCGTGGGACACTGAAGCTTTCTTT | CASSGIRDRAWDTEAFF
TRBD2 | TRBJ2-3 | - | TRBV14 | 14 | TGTGCCAGATGTGTAGCGGGCCTTACAGATACGCAGTATTTT | CARCVAGLTDTQYF
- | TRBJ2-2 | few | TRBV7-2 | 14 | TGTGCCAGCAGCTTAGCTACCAGCGCCGGGGAGCTGTTTTTT | CASSLATSAGELFF
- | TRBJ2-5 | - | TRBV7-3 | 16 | TGTGCCAGCAGCTTAACTAACCTAGGGGGACAAGAGACCCAGTACTTC | CASSLTNLGGQETQYF
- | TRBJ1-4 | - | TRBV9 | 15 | TGTGCCAGCAGCGTAGGAGTTACGTCTAATGAAAAACTGTTTTTT | CASSVGVTSNEKLFF
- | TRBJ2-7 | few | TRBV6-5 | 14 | TGTGCCAGCAGTTTTATCGAGGGGGACTACGAGCAGTACTTC | CASSFIEGDYEQYF
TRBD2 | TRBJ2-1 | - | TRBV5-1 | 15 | TGCGCCAGCAGCGTATTAGCGGGGGGATACAATGAGCAGTTCTTC | CASSVLAGGYNEQFF
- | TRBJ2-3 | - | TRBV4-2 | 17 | TGTGCCAGTAGCCAAGATCAGGGGAGACAGGGACTGGATACGCAGTATTTT | CASSQDQGRQGLDTQYF
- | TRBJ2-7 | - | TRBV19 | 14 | TGTGCCAGTAGTATAGGGGCAGGGCACAACGAGCAGTACTTC | CASSIGAGHNEQYF
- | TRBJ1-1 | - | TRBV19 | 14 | TGTGCCAGTAGGGGGCCCGGAGGGAGGACTGAAGCTTTCTTT | CASRGPGGRTEAFF
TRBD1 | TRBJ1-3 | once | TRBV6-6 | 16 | TGTGCCAGCAGTTACGGGACAGGGGGCCCCGGAAACACCATATATTTT | CASSYGTGGPGNTIYF
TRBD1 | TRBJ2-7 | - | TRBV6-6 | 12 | TGTGCCAGCAGACGACAGGGGGCAGGAAAGTACTTC | CASRRQGAGKYF
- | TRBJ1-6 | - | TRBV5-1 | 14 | TGCGCCAGCAGCTTCCAGGGGATCGATTCACCCCTCCACTTT | CASSFQGIDSPLHF
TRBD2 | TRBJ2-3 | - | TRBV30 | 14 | TGTGCCTGGAGTTTAGGAAGCGGGGCAGATACGCAGTATTTT | CAWSLGSGADTQYF
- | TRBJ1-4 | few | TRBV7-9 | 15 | TGTGCCAGCAGCACGGTGGACAGTCGTAATGTTAAACTGTTTTTT | CASSTVDSRNVKLFF
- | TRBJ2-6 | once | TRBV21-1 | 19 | TGTGCCAGCAGCAAAGTGGGCCTTACAGGGGGCTCTGGGGCCAACGTCCTGACTTTC | CASSKVGLTGGSGANVLTF
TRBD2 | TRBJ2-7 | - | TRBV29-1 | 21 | TGCAGCGTTGAAGCCGAACTAAGACTAGCGGGAGGACGGCCGTTACCTGGCGAGCAGTACTTC | CSVEAELRLAGGRPLPGEQYF
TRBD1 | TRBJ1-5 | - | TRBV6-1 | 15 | TGTGCCAGCAGGGGACACAGGGGTCTAGGACAGCCCCAGCATTTT | CASRGHRGLGQPQHF
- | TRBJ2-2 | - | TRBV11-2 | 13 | TGTGCCAGCAGTTCTAGGCGAACCGGGGAGCTGTTTTTT | CASSSRRTGELFF
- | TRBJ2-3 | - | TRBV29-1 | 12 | TGCAGCGTGGGTCCGGGGACAGATACGCAGTATTTT | CSVGPGTDTQYF
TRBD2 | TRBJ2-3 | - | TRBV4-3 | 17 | TGCGCCAGCAGCCAAGATAGCCTAGCGGGGGGCTTGGATACGCAGTATTTT | CASSQDSLAGGLDTQYF
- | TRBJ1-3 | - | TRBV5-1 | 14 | TGCGCCAGCAGCTTAGCAGGGTCTGGAAACACCATATATTTT | CASSLAGSGNTIYF
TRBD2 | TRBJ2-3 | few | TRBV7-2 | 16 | TGTGCCAGCAGCCCCCCGGCGGGGGGCTTCACAGATACGCAGTATTTT | CASSPPAGGFTDTQYF
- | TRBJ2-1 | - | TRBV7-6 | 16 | TGTGCCAGCAGCTTACACGGCGGAGGGCGTACCAATGAGCAGTTCTTC | CASSLHGGGRTNEQFF
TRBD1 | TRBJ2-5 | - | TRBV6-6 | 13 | TGTGCCAGCAGGCGACAGGGAAAAGAGACCCAGTACTTC | CASRRQGKETQYF
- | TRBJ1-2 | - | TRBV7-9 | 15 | TGTGCCAGCAGCTTAGGAGGACCAGGAGGCTATGGCTACACCTTC | CASSLGGPGGYGYTF
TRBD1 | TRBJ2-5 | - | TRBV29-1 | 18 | TGCAGCGTTTTCGGGACAGGGGCCGTCCTGGGGCAGGGGGAGACCCAGTACTTC | CSVFGTGAVLGQGETQYF
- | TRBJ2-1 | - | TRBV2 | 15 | TGTGCCAGCAGACTGGGACTTAGCTCCTACAATGAGCAGTTCTTC | CASRLGLSSYNEQFF
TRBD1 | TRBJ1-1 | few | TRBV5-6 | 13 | TGTGCCAGCAGCGTCGGGACAGTCGGTGAAGCTTTCTTT | CASSVGTVGEAFF
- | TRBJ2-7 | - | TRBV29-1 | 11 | TGCAGCGTTGAATCTACCTACGAGCAGTACTTC | CSVESTYEQYF
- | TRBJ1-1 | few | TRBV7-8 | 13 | TGTGCCAGCAGCTTACGCAGGAACACTGAAGCTTTCTTT | CASSLRRNTEAFF
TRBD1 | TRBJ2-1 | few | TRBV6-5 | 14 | TGTGCCAGCAGTTGGACAGGGGTACGCAATGAGCAGTTCTTC | CASSWTGVRNEQFF